The T cell receptor (beta chain) described here comes from a study of blood T cell repertoires in COVID-19 (TCRdb year 2020). Turning to the overall study: Samples from collaborators originated in the United States, Italy and Spain and spanned both the acute and convalescent phases of COVID-19. Where HLA class I and class II types were available, the types were taken from metadata supplied by the sample provider, not from assay-based typing. Sample metadata almost always included a de-identified subject ID, COVID-19 status, age in years and sex. The samples were drawn from two sources: the first 160 participants of the ongoing ImmuneRACE study, and 1,200 or so subjects contributed by 6 global collaborators. The repertoires were made available in a free public database intended to serve as a resource for research on the immune response to SARS-CoV-2. The prospective study material was composed of cDNA or gDNA derived from T cells, B-cell-depleted T cells, or PBMCs. The dataset comprised deeply sampled blood TCRbeta repertoires from subjects exposed to, actively infected with, or recovered from COVID-19.

About this clone itself: The antigen it binds to is not known. Qualities for individual bases were not recorded, and no much larger clone is one base off.

In Seattle, one collaborating source enrolled patients while the infection was active and tracked those patients longitudinally over the course of disease. Whole blood was collected in K2EDTA tubes by collaborating institutions according to the institutions' own protocols. For TCRbeta analysis, collaborators shipped samples in one of three forms: frozen whole blood, isolated PBMCs, or DNA extracted from either of those sample types. Findings and caveats that apply to the study as a whole: The amount of clinical and demographic metadata varied by source and participant and was provided uncurated.

The immunoSEQ Assay, a bias-controlled multiplex PCR, was used to amplify TCRbeta CDR3 regions from genomic DNA. Concerning the study's data processing: The number of nucleated cells in each sample was estimated from the amplification of reference gene primers within the assay. Sequence reads were collapsed and filtered to measure the absolute abundance of every unique TCRbeta CDR3 rearrangement. For each sample, productive Simpson clonality was calculated by taking the square root of Simpson's diversity index across productive rearrangements. The immuneACCESS repertoire file appears here via TCRdb, limited to in-frame rearrangements. These files lack a portion of the clones; in checked studies, under half of the deficit traces to unresolved V genes, and the cause of the others is not known. The V and J calls and the clone size are those of that table, but D and trimming were determined from the DNA. In this sample the table shows roughly 150,000 clones, more than 85% of which occur a single time. The ten top clones hold 2.5% to 3% of the sample.

This clonotype was obtained from a woman aged 80 or over with COVID-19, enrolled during active disease. Material: peripheral blood.

The nucleotide sequence is given as TGCGCCAGCAGCCACGGGACAGGGGGAACAGAAAAACTGTTTTTT. This yields the protein CASSHGTGGTEKLFF. Rearrangement joined TRBV4-3 to TRBJ1-4; TRBD1 fits 11 bases in the junction. V and J are trimmed by 3 bases and 8 bases, and the gene matches miss 5 bases of the junction. The CDR3 holds 15 amino acids from the cysteine to the phenylalanine. CDR3 DNA is the only sequence kept; it has 45 bases, read in frame from the first base. The germline V gene specifies LGHNA as CDR1 and YSLEER as CDR2.